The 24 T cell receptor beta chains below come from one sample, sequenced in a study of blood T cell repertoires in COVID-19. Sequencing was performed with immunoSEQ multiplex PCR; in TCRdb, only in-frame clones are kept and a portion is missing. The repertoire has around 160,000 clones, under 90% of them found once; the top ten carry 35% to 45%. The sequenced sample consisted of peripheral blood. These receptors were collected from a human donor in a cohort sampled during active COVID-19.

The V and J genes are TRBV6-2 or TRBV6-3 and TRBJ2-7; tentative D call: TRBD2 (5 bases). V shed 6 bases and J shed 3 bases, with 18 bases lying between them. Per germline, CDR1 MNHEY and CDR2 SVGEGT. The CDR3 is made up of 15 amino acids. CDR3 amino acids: CASSALSDYIYEQYF. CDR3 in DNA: TGTGCCAGCAGCGCCCTTTCAGACTATATCTACGAGCAGTACTTC.

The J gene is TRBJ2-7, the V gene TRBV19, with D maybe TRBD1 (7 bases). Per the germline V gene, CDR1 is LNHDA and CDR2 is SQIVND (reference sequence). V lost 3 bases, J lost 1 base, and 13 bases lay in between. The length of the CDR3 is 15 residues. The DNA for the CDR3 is TGTGCCAGTAGTATTAAGACAGGGACTTCCTACGAGCAGTACTTC. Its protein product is CASSIKTGTSYEQYF.

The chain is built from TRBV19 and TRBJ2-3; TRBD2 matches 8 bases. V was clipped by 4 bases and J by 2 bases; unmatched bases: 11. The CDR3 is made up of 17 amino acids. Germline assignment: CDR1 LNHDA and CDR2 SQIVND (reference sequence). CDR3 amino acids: CASSTQVQRGITDTQYF. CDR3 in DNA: TGTGCCAGTAGTACCCAAGTTCAGCGGGGGATCACAGATACGCAGTATTTT. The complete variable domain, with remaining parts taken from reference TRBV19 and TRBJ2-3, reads DGGITQSPKYLFRKEGQNVTLSCEQNLNHDAMYWYRQDPGQGLRLIYYSQIVNDFQKGDIAEGYSVSREKKESFPLTVTSAQKNPTAFYLCASSTQVQRGITDTQYFGPGTRLTVL.

The CDR3 nucleotides read TGTGCCAGCAGTGAGGGACAGGGCCGAGAGCCCCAGCATTTT. Its protein product is CASSEGQGREPQHF. The V and J genes are TRBV6-4 and TRBJ1-5; 9 bases line up with TRBD1. The CDR3 is 14 residues long. Per germline, CDR1 MRHNA and CDR2 SNTAGT. V dropped 3 bases and J dropped 8; count of bases not matched to a gene: 5.

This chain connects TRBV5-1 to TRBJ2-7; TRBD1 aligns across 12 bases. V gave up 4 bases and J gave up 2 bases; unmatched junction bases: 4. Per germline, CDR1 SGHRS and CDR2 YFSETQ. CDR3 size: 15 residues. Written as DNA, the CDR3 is TGCGCCAGCAGCCCGGGACAGGGGGCGACCTACGAGCAGTACTTC. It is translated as CASSPGQGATYEQYF.

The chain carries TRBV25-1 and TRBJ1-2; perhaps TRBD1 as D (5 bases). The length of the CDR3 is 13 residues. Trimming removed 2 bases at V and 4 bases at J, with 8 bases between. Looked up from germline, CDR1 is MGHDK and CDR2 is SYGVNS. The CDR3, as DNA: TGTGCCAGCAGTGAACAAGGGGTCTATGGCTACACCTTC. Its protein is CASSEQGVYGYTF.

The CDR3 protein is CASSLEGQPWGYTF. The CDR3 coding sequence is TGTGCCAGCAGCTTAGAGGGACAGCCTTGGGGCTACACCTTC. The genes are TRBV11-3 and TRBJ1-2, with 7 bases aligning to TRBD1. J lost 8 bases, V lost 0 bases, and 6 bases had no gene match. The CDR3 spans 14 residues. Germline V gene lookup returns CDR1 SGHNT and CDR2 YENEEA.

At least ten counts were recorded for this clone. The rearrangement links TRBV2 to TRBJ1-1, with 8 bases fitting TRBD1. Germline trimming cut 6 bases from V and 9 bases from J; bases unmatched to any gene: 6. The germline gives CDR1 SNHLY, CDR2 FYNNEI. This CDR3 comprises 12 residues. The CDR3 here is CASRAWTGKAFF. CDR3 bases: TGTGCCAGCAGGGCCTGGACAGGGAAAGCTTTCTTT.

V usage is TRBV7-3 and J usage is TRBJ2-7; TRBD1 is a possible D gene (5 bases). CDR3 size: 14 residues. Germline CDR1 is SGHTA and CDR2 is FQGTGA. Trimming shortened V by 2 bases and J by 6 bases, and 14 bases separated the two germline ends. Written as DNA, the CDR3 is TGTGCCAGCAGCTTACAGGGTGTCAAGGGCGAGCAGTACTTC. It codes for CASSLQGVKGEQYF. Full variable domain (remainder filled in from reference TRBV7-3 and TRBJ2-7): GAGVSQTPSNKVTEKGKYVELRCDPISGHTALYWYRQSLGQGPEFLIYFQGTGAADDSGLPNDRFFAVRPEGSVSTLKIQRTERGDSAVYLCASSLQGVKGEQYFGPGTRLTVT.

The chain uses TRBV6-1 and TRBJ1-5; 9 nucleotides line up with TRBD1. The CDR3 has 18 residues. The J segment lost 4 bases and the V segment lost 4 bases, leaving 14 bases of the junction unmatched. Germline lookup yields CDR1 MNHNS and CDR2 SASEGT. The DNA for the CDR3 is TGTGCCAGCAGTGGAACCCCACTCCAGACAGGGGGTAATCAGCCCCAGCATTTT. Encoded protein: CASSGTPLQTGGNQPQHF.

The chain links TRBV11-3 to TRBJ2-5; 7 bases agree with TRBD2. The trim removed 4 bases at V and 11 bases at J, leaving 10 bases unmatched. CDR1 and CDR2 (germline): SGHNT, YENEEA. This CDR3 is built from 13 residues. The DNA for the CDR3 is TGTGCCAGCAGCTCTACTCCCTCGGGAGGTCAGTACTTC. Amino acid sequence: CASSSTPSGGQYF. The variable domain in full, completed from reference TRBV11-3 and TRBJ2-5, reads EAGVVQSPRYKIIEKKQPVAFWCNPISGHNTLYWYLQNLGQGPELLIRYENEEAVDDSQLPKDRFSAERLKGVDSTLKIQPAELGDSAVYLCASSSTPSGGQYFGPGTRLLVL.

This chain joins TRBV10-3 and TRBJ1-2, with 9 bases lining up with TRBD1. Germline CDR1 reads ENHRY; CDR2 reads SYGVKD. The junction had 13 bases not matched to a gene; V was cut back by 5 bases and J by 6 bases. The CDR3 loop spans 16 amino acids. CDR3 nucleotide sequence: TGTGCCATCAGTTCCGGGACAGGGTCGAGATTTCATGGCTACACCTTC. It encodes CAISSGTGSRFHGYTF.

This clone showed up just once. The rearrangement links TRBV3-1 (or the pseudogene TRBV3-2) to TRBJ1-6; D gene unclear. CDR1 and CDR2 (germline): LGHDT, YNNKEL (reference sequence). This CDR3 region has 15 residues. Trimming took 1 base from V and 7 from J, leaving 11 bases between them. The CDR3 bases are TGTGCCAGCAGCCAAGTTACCATCAGGAATTCACCCCTCCACTTT. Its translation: CASSQVTIRNSPLHF.

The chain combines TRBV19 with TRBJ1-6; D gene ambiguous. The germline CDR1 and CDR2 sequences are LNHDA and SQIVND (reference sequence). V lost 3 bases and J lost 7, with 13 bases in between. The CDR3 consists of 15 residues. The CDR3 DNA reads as TGTGCCAGTAGTATGTGGCAGGCAACGAATTCACCCCTCCACTTT. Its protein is CASSMWQATNSPLHF.

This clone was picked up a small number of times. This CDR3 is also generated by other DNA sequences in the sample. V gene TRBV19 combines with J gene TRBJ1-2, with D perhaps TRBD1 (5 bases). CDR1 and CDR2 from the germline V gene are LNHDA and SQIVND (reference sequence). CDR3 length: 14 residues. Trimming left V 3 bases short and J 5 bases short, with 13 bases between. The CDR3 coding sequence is TGTGCCAGTAGTATTCCGGGGGTTGGATATGGCTACACCTTC. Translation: CASSIPGVGYGYTF.

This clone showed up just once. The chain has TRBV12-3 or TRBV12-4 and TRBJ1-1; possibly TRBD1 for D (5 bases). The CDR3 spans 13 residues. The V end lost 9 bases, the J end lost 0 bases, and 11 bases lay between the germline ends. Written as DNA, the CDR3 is TGTGCCAGTTATGCAGGGTTGAACACTGAAGCTTTCTTT. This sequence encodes CASYAGLNTEAFF.

The CDR3 nucleotides read TGTGCCAGCAGTTTCCTGACAGGGTATGGCTACACCTTC. As protein: CASSFLTGYGYTF. The V call is TRBV28, the J call TRBJ1-2; TRBD1 matches 7 bases. V shed 3 bases and J 5 bases; nucleotides not matched to a gene: 3. Per the germline V gene, CDR1 is MDHEN and CDR2 is SYDVKM. The CDR3 contains 13 residues.

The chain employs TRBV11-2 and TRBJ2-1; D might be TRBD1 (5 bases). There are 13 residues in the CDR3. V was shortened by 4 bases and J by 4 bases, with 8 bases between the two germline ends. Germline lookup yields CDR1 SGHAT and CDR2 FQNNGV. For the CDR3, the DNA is TGTGCCAGCAGCTCTGACAGTTACAATGAGCAGTTCTTC. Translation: CASSSDSYNEQFF.

CDR3 in DNA: TGTGCCAGCAGAACGGACAGGGCTGTGCCAGATACGCAGTATTTT. Amino acid sequence: CASRTDRAVPDTQYF. This sequence joins TRBV2 and TRBJ2-3; TRBD1 agrees at 8 bases. V was clipped by 6 bases and J by 4 bases; unmatched bases: 9. Germline-derived CDR1 and CDR2 are SNHLY and FYNNEI. This CDR3 has 15 residues.

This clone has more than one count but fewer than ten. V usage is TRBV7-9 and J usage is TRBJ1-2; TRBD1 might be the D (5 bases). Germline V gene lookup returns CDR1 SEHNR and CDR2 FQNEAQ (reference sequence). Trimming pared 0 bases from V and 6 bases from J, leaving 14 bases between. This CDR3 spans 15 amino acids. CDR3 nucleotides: TGTGCCAGCAGCTTAGCGGGGGGACCCTGGGATGGCTACACCTTC. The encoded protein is CASSLAGGPWDGYTF. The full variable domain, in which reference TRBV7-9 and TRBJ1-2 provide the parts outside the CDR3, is DTGVSQNPRHKITKRGQNVTFRCDPISEHNRLYWYRQTLGQGPEFLTYFQNEAQLEKSRLLSDRFSAERPKGSFSTLEIQRTEQGDSAMYLCASSLAGGPWDGYTFGSGTRLTVV.

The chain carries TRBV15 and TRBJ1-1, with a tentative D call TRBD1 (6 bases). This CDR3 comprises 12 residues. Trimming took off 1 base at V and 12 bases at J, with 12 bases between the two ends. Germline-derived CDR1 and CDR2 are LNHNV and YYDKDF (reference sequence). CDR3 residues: CATSRGTDWSFF. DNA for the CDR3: TGTGCCACCAGCAGAGGGACAGATTGGTCTTTCTTT.

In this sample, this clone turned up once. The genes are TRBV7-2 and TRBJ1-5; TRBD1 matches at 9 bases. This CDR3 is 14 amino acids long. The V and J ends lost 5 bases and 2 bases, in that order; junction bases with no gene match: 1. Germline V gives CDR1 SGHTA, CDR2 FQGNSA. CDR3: CASSRTGGNQPQHF. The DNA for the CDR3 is TGTGCCAGCAGCCGGACAGGGGGCAATCAGCCCCAGCATTTT.

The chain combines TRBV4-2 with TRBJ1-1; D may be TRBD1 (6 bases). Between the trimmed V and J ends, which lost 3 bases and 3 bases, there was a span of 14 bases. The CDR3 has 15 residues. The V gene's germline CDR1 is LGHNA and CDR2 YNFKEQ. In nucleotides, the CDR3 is TGTGCCAGCAGCCACAATCAGGGGAGCGACACTGAAGCTTTCTTT. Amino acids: CASSHNQGSDTEAFF.

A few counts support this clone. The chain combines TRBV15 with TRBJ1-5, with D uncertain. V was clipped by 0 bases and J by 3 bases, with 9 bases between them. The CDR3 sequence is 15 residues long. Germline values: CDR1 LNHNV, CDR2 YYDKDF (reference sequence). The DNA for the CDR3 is TGTGCCACCAGCAGAGAGGGCCGGTTCAATCAGCCCCAGCATTTT. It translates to CATSREGRFNQPQHF.